Shown below are 11 T cell receptor beta chains from a single sample sequenced in a study of T cell responses to AZD1222 COVID-19 vaccine. Clones were read by immunoSEQ multiplex PCR, and TCRdb kept only the in-frame ones, dropping some. The sample records 100,000 to 130,000 clones, about 85% being singletons. The source was peripheral blood, collected on day 0 of AZD1222 vaccination. The receptors here all came from an adult in good health.

The table lists this clone with a count of one. V gene TRBV7-6 combines with J gene TRBJ1-3, with D possibly matching TRBD1 (6 bases). This CDR3 region has 15 residues. CDR1 and CDR2 (germline): SGHVS, FNYEAQ. Trimming stripped 5 bases from V and 4 bases from J, with 15 bases between. The CDR3 region is CASSGLGGSGNTIYF. DNA of the CDR3: TGTGCCAGCAGCGGGTTAGGGGGTTCCGGAAACACCATATATTTT.

The chain couples TRBV9 to TRBJ2-1, with 8 bases that match TRBD1. This CDR3 contains 19 residues. From germline, CDR1 is SGDLS and CDR2 YYNGEE. After removal of 0 bases from V and 8 bases from J, the junction contained 19 bases not matched to a gene. The CDR3 bases are TGTGCCAGCAGCGTAGGACTGGGTACAAGGACAGGGTACTCATATGAGCAGTTCTTC. Encoded protein: CASSVGLGTRTGYSYEQFF.

The V call is TRBV5-4, the J call TRBJ1-2, with no clear D. The CDR3 is 14 amino acids. V lost 4 bases to trimming and J lost 3 bases, with 13 bases between them. The germline gives CDR1 SGHNT, CDR2 YYREEE (reference sequence). The CDR3 DNA is TGTGCCAGCAGCCCCCGGGAGTCCCACTATGGCTACACCTTC. Residues: CASSPRESHYGYTF. The full variable domain, its missing parts supplied by reference TRBV5-4 and TRBJ1-2, is ETGVTQSPTHLIKTRGQQVTLRCSSQSGHNTVSWYQQALGQGPQFIFQYYREEENGRGNFPPRFSGLQFPNYSSELNVNALELDDSALYLCASSPRESHYGYTFGSGTRLTVV.

The chain uses TRBV5-4 and TRBJ2-1; no clear D. This CDR3 comprises 12 residues. Germline loops: CDR1 SGHNT, CDR2 YYREEE (reference sequence). With 1 base removed from V and 8 bases from J, the gap between germline ends came to 7 bases. CDR3 in amino acids: CASSLPTHEQFF. The CDR3, as DNA: TGTGCCAGCAGCTTGCCCACCCATGAGCAGTTCTTC.

This chain connects TRBV2 to TRBJ2-1, with 10 positions matching TRBD1. CDR1 is SNHLY, CDR2 FYNNEI, per germline. J was trimmed by 4 bases and V by 6 bases; bases with no gene match: 6. The CDR3 is 15 residues long. CDR3 nucleotide sequence: TGTGCCAGCAGCCATGGGACAGGGGTATACAATGAGCAGTTCTTC. It yields the protein CASSHGTGVYNEQFF.

The chain carries TRBV15 and TRBJ2-7, with D perhaps matching TRBD1 (5 bases). Germline V gene lookup returns CDR1 LNHNV and CDR2 YYDKDF (reference sequence). Deletions cut 5 bases from V and 3 bases from J, with 14 bases between. CDR3 size: 14 residues. CDR3 nucleotide sequence: TGTGCCACCAGCCCGCGACAGTGGGACTACGAGCAGTACTTC. Amino acid sequence: CATSPRQWDYEQYF.

This chain links TRBV12-3 or TRBV12-4 with TRBJ1-2; maybe TRBD1 (6 bases). Deletions cut 5 bases from V and 4 bases from J, with 11 bases between. The CDR3 contains 13 residues. DNA of the CDR3: TGTGCCAGCAGTCTACAGGGCTCCTATGGCTACACCTTC. It encodes CASSLQGSYGYTF.

The rearrangement uses TRBV3-1 (or the pseudogene TRBV3-2) and TRBJ2-7; tentatively, D is TRBD2 (5 bases). Germline CDR1 and CDR2: LGHDT and YNNKEL (reference sequence). The length of the CDR3 is 12 residues. The V and J ends lost 4 bases and 6 bases respectively, with 10 bases between them. CDR3 sequence: CASSLRRGEQYF. In nucleotides, the CDR3 is TGTGCCAGCAGCCTCCGCCGGGGCGAGCAGTACTTC.

The J gene is TRBJ1-1, the V gene TRBV14; possible D gene TRBD1, 6 bases. CDR3 length equals 13 residues. The V end was cut by 9 bases, the J end by 2 bases, with 13 bases between. Germline CDR1 is SGHDN and CDR2 is FVKESK. CDR3 loop: CASARTVNTEAFF. The CDR3 DNA reads as TGTGCCAGTGCGAGGACAGTAAACACTGAAGCTTTCTTT.

V gene TRBV6-5 combines with J gene TRBJ1-2, with a possible D match to TRBD1 (5 bases). In germline, CDR1 is MNHEY, CDR2 SVGAGI. V lost 10 bases and J lost 3, with 18 bases in between. This CDR3 is built from 14 residues. Here the CDR3 reads CANKPGGWDYGYTF. CDR3 DNA: TGTGCCAACAAACCCGGGGGTTGGGACTATGGCTACACCTTC.

This chain uses TRBV7-3 with TRBJ2-3; D gene uncertain. V lost 5 bases to trimming and J lost 2 bases, with 14 bases between them. Germline V gene sequence: CDR1 SGHTA, CDR2 FQGTGA. The CDR3 is 15 amino acids. DNA of the CDR3: TGTGCCAGCAGCGTAAACGGGCACCACACAGATACGCAGTATTTT. Translated: CASSVNGHHTDTQYF.